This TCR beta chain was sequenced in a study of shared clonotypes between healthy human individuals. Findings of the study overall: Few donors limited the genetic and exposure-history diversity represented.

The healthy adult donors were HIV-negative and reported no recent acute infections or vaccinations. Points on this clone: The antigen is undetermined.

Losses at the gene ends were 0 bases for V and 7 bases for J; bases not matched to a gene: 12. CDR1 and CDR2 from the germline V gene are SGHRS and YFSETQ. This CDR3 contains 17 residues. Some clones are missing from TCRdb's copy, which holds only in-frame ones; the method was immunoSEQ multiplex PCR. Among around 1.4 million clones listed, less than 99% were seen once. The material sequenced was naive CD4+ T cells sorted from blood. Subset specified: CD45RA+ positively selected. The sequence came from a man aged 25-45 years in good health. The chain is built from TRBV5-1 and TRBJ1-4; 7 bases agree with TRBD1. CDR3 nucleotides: TGCGCCAGCAGCTTGGCGGGACAGCCCAAAGCGGGTGAAAAACTGTTTTTT. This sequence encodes CASSLAGQPKAGEKLFF.